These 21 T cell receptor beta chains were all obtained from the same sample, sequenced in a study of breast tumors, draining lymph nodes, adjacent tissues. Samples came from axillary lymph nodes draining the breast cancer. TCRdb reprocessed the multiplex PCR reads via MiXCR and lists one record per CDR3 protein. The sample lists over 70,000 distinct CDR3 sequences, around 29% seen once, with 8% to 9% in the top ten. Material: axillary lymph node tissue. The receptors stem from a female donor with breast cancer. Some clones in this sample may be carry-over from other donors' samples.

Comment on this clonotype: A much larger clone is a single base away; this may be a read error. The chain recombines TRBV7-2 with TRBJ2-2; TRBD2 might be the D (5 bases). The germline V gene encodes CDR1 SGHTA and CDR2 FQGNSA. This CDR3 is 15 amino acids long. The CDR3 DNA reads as TGTGCCAGCAGCTCCGCCTGGGTGAACACCGGGGAGCCGTTTTTT. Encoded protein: CASSSAWVNTGEPFF.

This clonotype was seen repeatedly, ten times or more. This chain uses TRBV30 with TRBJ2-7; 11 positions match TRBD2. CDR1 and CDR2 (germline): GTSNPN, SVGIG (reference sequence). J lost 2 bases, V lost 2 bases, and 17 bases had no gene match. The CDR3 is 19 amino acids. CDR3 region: CAWSKKSLAGGLRAYEQYF. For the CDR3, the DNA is TGTGCCTGGAGTAAGAAGAGTCTAGCGGGAGGTCTAAGGGCCTACGAGCAGTACTTC.

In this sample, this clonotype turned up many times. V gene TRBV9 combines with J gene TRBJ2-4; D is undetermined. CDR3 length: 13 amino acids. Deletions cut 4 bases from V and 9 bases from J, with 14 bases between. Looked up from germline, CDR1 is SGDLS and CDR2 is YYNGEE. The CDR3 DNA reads TGTGCCAGCAGCTCGGACCCGCGAGGCATTCAGTACTTC. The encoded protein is CASSSDPRGIQYF.

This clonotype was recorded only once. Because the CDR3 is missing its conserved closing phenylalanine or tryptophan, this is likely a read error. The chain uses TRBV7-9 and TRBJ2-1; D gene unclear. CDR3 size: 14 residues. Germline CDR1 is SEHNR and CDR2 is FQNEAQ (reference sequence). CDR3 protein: CASSLSQALDEQFL. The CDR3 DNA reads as TGCGCCAGCAGCTTATCCCAAGCCTTAGATGAGCAGTTCCTC.

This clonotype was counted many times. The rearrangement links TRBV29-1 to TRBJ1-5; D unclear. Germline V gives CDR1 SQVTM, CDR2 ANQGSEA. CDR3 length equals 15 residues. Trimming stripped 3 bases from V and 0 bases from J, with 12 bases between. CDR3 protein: CSVEEGIYSNQPQHF. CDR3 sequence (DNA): TGCAGCGTTGAGGAGGGCATCTATAGCAATCAGCCCCAGCATTTT.

CDR3: CASSFLRSRDYEQYF. The DNA for the CDR3 is TGTGCCAGCAGTTTTCTCCGTTCACGGGATTACGAGCAGTACTTC. The chain combines TRBV28 with TRBJ2-7; weak D call: TRBD2 (5 bases). Trimming shortened V by 3 bases and J by 4 bases, and 16 bases separated the two germline ends. The CDR3 is 15 amino acids. Per the germline V gene, CDR1 is MDHEN and CDR2 is SYDVKM.

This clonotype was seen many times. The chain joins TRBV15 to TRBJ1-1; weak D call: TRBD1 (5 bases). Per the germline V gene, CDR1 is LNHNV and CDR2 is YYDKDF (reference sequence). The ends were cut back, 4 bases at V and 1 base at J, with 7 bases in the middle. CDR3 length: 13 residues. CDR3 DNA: TGTGCCACCAGCACGGGACGGAACACTGAAGCTTTCTTT. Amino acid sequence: CATSTGRNTEAFF. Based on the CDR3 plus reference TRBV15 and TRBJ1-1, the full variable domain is DAMVIQNPRYQVTQFGKPVTLSCSQTLNHNVMYWYQQKSSQAPKLLFHYYDKDFNNEADTPDNFQSRRPNTSFCFLDIRSPGLGDTAMYLCATSTGRNTEAFFGQGTRLTVV.

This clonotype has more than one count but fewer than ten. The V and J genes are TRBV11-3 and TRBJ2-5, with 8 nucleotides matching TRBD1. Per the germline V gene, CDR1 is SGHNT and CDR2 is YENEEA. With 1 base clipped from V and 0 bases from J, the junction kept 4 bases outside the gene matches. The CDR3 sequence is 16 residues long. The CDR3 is CASSLGQGTHQETQYF. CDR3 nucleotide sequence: TGTGCCAGCAGCTTAGGACAGGGGACACACCAAGAGACCCAGTACTTC.

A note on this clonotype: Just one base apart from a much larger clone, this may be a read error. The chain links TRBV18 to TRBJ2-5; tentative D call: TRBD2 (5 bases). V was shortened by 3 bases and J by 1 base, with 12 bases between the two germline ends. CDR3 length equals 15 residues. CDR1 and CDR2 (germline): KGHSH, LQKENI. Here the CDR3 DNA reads TGTGCCAGCTCACCTCTCCGGGGTTTCCAAGAGACCCAGTACTTC. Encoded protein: CASSPLRGFQETQYF.

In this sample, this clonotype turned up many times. DNA of the CDR3: TGCGCCAGCAGCTCAAGACCCGACAGGGTGTTAGGCGGGGAGCTGTTTTTT. It translates to CASSSRPDRVLGGELFF. This chain uses TRBV4-1 with TRBJ2-2, with 7 bases matching TRBD1. Germline V CDR1 and CDR2: MGHRA, YSYEKL. With 5 bases clipped from V and 7 bases from J, the junction kept 16 bases outside the gene matches. The CDR3 has 17 amino acids.

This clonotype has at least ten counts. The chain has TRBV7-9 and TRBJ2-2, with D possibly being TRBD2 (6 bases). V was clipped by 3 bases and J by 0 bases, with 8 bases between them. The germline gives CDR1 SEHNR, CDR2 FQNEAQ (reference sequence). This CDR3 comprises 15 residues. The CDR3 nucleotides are TGTGCCAGCAGCTTCTTAGCGGCGAACACCGGGGAGCTGTTTTTT. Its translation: CASSFLAANTGELFF.

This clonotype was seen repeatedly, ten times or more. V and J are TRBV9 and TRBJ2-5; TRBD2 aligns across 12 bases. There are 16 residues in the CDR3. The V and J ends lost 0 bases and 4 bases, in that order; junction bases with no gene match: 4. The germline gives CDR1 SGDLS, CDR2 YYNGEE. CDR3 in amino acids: CASSVGPGLAGETQYF. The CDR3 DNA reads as TGTGCCAGCAGCGTAGGTCCGGGACTAGCGGGAGAGACCCAGTACTTC.

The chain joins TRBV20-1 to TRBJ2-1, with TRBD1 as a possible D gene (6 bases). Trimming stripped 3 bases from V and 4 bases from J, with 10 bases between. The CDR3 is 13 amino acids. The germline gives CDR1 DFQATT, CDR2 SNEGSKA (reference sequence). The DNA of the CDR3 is TGCAGTGCTAGGCCCACAGGGTACAATGAGCAGTTCTTC. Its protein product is CSARPTGYNEQFF.

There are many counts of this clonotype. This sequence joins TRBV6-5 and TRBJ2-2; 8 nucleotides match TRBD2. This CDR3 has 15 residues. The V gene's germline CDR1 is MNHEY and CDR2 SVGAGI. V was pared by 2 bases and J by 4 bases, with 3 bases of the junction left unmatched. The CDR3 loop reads CASSYAGGRTGELFF. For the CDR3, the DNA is TGTGCCAGCAGTTACGCGGGAGGTCGCACCGGGGAGCTGTTTTTT.

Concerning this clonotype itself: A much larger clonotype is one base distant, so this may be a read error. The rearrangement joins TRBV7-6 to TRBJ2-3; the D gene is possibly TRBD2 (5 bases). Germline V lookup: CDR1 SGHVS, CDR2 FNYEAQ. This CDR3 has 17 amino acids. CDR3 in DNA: TGTGCCAGCAGCGATTGGGGTCGATCGACTACCACAGATCCGCAGTATTTT. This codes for CASSDWGRSTTTDPQYF.

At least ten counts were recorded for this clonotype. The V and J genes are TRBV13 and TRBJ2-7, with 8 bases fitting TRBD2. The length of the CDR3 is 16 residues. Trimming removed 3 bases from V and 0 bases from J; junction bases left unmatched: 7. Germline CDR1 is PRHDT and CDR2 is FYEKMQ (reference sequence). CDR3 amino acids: CASSFHGRASSYEQYF. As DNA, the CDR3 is TGTGCCAGCAGCTTCCACGGGAGGGCGAGCTCCTACGAGCAGTACTTC.

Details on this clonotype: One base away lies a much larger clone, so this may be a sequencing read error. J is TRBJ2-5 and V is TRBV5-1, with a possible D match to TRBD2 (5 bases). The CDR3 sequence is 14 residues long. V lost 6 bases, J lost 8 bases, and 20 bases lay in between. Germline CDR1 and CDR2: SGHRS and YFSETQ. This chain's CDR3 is CASTGGVMEDTQYF. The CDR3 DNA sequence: TGCGCCAGCACCGGTGGAGTAATGGAGGACACCCAGTACTTC.

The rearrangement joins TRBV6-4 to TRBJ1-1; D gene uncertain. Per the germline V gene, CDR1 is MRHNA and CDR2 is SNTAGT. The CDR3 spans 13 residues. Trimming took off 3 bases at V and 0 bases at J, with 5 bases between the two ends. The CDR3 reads CASSETVNTEAFF. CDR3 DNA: TGTGCCAGCAGTGAGACGGTGAACACTGAAGCTTTCTTT.

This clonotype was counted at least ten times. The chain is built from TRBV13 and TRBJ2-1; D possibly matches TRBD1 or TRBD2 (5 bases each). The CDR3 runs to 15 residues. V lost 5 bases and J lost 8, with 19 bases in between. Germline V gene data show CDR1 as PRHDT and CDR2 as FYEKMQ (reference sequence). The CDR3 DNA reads TGTGCCAGCAGCCTAGCAGGGACCACAATGGATGAGCAGTTCTTC. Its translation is CASSLAGTTMDEQFF.

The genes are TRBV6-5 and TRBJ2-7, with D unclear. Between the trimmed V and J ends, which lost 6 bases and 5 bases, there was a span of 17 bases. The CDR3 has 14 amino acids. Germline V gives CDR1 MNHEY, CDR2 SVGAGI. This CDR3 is CASSVPGGTHEQYF. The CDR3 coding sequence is TGTGCCAGCAGCGTCCCGGGCGGAACCCACGAGCAGTACTTC.

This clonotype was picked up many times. This chain's CDR3 is CASSRYPDRRTTGELFF. The DNA for the CDR3 is TGTGCCAGCAGCCGATACCCGGACCGACGAACCACCGGGGAGCTGTTTTTT. This chain links TRBV3-1 with TRBJ2-2, with D unresolved. The CDR3 extends over 17 amino acids. With 4 bases removed from V and 4 bases from J, the gap between germline ends came to 19 bases. Germline V lookup: CDR1 LGHDT, CDR2 YNNKEL (reference sequence).